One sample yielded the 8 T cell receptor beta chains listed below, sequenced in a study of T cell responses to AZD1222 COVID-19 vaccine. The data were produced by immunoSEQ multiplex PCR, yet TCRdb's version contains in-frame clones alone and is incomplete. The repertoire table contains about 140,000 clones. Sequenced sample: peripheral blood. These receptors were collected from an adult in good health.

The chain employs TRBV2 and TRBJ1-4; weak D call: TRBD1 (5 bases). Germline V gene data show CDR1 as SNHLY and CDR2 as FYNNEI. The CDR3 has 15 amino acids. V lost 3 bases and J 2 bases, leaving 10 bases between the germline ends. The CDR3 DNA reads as TGTGCCAGCAGTGACCCGGGGGGGACTAATGAAAAACTGTTTTTT. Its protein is CASSDPGGTNEKLFF.

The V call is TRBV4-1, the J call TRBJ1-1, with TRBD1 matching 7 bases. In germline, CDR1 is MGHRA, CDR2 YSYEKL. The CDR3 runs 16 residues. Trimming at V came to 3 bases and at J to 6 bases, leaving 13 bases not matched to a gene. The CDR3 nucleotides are TGCGCCAGCAGCCAGAACAGCCGGGACAGAGGGGCTGAAGCTTTCTTT. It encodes CASSQNSRDRGAEAFF.

CDR3 bases: TGCAGCGTTGATGTCGGGGGTAGAGGCTACACCTTC. Translating it yields CSVDVGGRGYTF. The gene calls are TRBV29-1 and TRBJ1-2; D is possibly TRBD1 (5 bases). CDR1 is SQVTM and CDR2 is ANQGSEA in the germline V gene. CDR3 length: 12 amino acids. Between the trimmed V and J ends, which lost 3 bases and 8 bases, there was a span of 13 bases. The full variable domain, in which reference TRBV29-1 and TRBJ1-2 provide the parts outside the CDR3, is SAVISQKPSRDICQRGTSLTIQCQVDSQVTMMFWYRQQPGQSLTLIATANQGSEATYESGFVIDKFPISRPNLTFSTLTVSNMSPEDSSIYLCSVDVGGRGYTFGSGTRLTVV.

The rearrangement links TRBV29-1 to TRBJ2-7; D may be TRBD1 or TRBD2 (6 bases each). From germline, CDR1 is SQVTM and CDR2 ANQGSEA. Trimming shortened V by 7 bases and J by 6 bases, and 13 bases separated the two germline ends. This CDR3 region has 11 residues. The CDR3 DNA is TGCAGCGGAAGGGGGGCTGGCGAGCAGTACTTC. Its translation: CSGRGAGEQYF.

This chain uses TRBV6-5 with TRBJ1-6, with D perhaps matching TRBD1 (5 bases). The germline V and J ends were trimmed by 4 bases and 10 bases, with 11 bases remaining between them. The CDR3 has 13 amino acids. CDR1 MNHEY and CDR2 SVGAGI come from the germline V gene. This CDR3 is CASSSGPESPLHF. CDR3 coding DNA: TGTGCCAGCAGTTCGGGACCTGAGTCACCCCTCCACTTT.

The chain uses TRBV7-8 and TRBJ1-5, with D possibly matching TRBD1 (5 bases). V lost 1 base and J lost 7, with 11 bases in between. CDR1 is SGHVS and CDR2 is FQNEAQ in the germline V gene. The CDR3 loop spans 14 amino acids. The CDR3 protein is CASSLEFRGQPQHF. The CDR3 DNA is TGTGCCAGCAGCTTAGAATTCCGGGGCCAGCCCCAGCATTTT.

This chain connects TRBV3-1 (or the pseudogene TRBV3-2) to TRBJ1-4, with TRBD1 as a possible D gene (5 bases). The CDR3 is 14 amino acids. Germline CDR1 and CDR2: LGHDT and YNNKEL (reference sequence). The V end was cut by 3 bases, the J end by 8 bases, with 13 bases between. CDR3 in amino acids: CASSQRQGGEKLFF. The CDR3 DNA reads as TGTGCCAGCAGCCAGCGTCAGGGTGGGGAAAAACTGTTTTTT.

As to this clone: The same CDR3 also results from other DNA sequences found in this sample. CDR3 sequence (DNA): TGTGCCATCAGTGGGAACAGGGAAGGCTATGGCTACACCTTC. This sequence encodes CAISGNREGYGYTF. The rearrangement joins TRBV10-3 to TRBJ1-2, with a tentative D call TRBD1 (6 bases). Germline CDR1 ENHRY, CDR2 SYGVKD. The CDR3 covers 14 residues. V was clipped by 4 bases and J by 4 bases, with 13 bases between them.